Sequencing of this TCR beta chain was carried out in a study of blood T cells in healthy people across ages. Findings and caveats of the study: More naive CD4+ cells and higher diversity marked long-lived donors relative to aged donors. TCR beta diversity, measured per million T cells, fell in a roughly linear way with age.

The junction had 10 bases not matched to a gene; V was cut back by 5 bases and J by 4 bases. The CDR3 runs to 16 residues. The germline V gene has CDR1 SGHTA and CDR2 FQGNSA. Using a J-beta primer mix together with a sample-barcoded 5' primer, a second PCR was run for about 6 to 12 cycles. In TCRdb, the 5' RACE reads were re-called with MiXCR into one record per CDR3 protein. The sample yields approximately 850,000 distinct CDR3 sequences, 40% to 50% seen once. A minimum of 5 micrograms of total RNA was extracted per sample. This clonotype came up many times. What it binds is unknown. Sequenced input: blood. This receptor was taken from a man in his fifties or sixties in good health. This chain uses TRBV7-2 with TRBJ2-1, with 8 bases lining up with TRBD2. CDR3 in amino acids: CASSPHAGTRYNEQFF. The DNA of the CDR3 is TGTGCCAGCAGCCCACACGCCGGGACTAGGTACAATGAGCAGTTCTTC.